The next 9 T cell receptor beta chains were all read from a single sample in a study of blood T cell repertoires in COVID-19. Profiled with immunoSEQ multiplex PCR; TCRdb holds only in-frame clones, not every one. The top ten hold less than 20% of the sample, which has approximately 190,000 clones, roughly 84% seen once. Material: peripheral blood. These receptors all come from a human donor in a cohort sampled during active COVID-19.

This clone was detected a few times. This sequence joins TRBV4-1 and TRBJ1-4; D uncertain. V lost 2 bases to trimming and J lost 7 bases, with 8 bases between them. The germline gives CDR1 MGHRA, CDR2 YSYEKL. The CDR3 sequence is 13 residues long. The CDR3 loop reads CASSQWRAEKLFF. For the CDR3, the DNA is TGCGCCAGCAGCCAATGGCGGGCTGAAAAACTGTTTTTT.

This clone was picked up a small number of times. This rearrangement joins TRBV7-9 to TRBJ1-6; 7 nucleotides line up with TRBD1. Germline V gene data show CDR1 as SEHNR and CDR2 as FQNEAQ (reference sequence). The CDR3 has 15 amino acids. Unmatched junction bases numbered 7, after V lost 5 bases and J lost 6 bases. This chain's CDR3 is CASSRGDSINSPLHF. The CDR3 nucleotides are TGTGCCAGCAGCCGCGGGGACAGCATTAATTCACCCCTCCACTTT.

This chain joins TRBV29-1 and TRBJ2-2, with TRBD1 matching 9 bases. CDR1 SQVTM and CDR2 ANQGSEA come from the germline V gene. With 6 bases clipped from V and 1 base from J, the junction kept 6 bases outside the gene matches. The CDR3 loop spans 15 amino acids. This CDR3 reads CSVSTGGGNTGELFF. CDR3 DNA sequence: TGCAGCGTCTCCACAGGGGGCGGGAACACCGGGGAGCTGTTTTTT.

The chain links TRBV7-9 to TRBJ2-1; 10 nucleotides align to TRBD2. The CDR3 runs 14 residues. Germline-derived CDR1 and CDR2 are SEHNR and FQNEAQ (reference sequence). The J segment lost 8 bases and the V segment lost 5 bases, leaving 6 bases of the junction unmatched. The CDR3 reads CASSSSGGPHEQFF. The CDR3 DNA follows: TGTGCCAGCAGCAGTAGCGGGGGGCCCCATGAGCAGTTCTTC.

The rearrangement uses TRBV5-1 and TRBJ1-1; D ambiguous. Per the germline V gene, CDR1 is SGHRS and CDR2 is YFSETQ. Trimming took 0 bases from V and 7 from J, leaving 10 bases between them. The CDR3 totals 13 residues. The CDR3 sequence is CASSLASDNEAFF. The CDR3 DNA reads as TGCGCCAGCAGCTTGGCCTCCGACAATGAAGCTTTCTTT. Full variable domain (outside the CDR3, taken from reference TRBV5-1 and TRBJ1-1): KAGVTQTPRYLIKTRGQQVTLSCSPISGHRSVSWYQQTPGQGLQFLFEYFSETQRNKGNFPGRFSGRQFSNSRSEMNVSTLELGDSALYLCASSLASDNEAFFGQGTRLTVV.

CDR3 bases: TGTGCCAGCAGTGGGTTCGCAGGGGCCGATCAGCCCCAGCATTTT. Its protein is CASSGFAGADQPQHF. The chain combines TRBV2 with TRBJ1-5; TRBD1 might be the D (6 bases). The germline CDR1 and CDR2 sequences are SNHLY and FYNNEI. V shed 4 bases and J shed 5 bases, with 15 bases lying between them. CDR3 size: 15 residues.

The gene calls are TRBV5-6 and TRBJ2-5, with TRBD2 identical over 15 bases. The germline V gene has CDR1 SGHDT and CDR2 YYEEEE. The J segment lost 5 bases and the V segment lost 4 bases, leaving 3 bases of the junction unmatched. CDR3 length: 15 residues. CDR3 bases: TGTGCCAGCAGCCCGGGACTAGCGGGGGGTGAGACCCAGTACTTC. Protein sequence: CASSPGLAGGETQYF.

This clone was recorded only once. J is TRBJ2-7 and V is TRBV2; D is unclear. The germline V gene has CDR1 SNHLY and CDR2 FYNNEI. CDR3 length: 12 amino acids. V gave up 2 bases and J gave up 3 bases, with 5 bases separating them. The CDR3 loop is CASSELFYEQYV. CDR3 sequence (DNA): TGTGCCAGCAGTGAACTTTTCTACGAGCAGTACGTC.

The chain has TRBV27 and TRBJ1-2; 8 nucleotides line up with TRBD1. The CDR3 has 14 amino acids. Germline trimming cut 6 bases from V and 7 bases from J; bases unmatched to any gene: 10. CDR1 is MNHEY and CDR2 is SMNVEV in the germline V gene (reference sequence). The CDR3 DNA is TGTGCCAGCAGCTCGGACAGGGCGAGGAGTGGCTACACCTTC. It codes for CASSSDRARSGYTF.